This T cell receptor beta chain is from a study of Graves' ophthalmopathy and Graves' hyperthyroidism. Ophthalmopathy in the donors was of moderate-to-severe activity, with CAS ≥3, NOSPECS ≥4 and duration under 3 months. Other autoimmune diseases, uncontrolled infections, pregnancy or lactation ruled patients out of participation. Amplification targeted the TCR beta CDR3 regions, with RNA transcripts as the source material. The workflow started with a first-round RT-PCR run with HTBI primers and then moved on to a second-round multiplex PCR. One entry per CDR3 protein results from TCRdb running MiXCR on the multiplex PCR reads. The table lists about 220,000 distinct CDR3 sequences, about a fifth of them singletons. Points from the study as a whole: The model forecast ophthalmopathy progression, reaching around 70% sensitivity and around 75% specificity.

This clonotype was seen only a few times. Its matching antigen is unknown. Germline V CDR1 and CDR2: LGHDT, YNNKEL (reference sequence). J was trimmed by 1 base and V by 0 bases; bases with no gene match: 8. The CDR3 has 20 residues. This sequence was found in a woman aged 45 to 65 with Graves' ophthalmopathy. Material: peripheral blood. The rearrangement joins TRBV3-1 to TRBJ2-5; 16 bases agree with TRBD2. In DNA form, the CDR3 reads TGTGCCAGCAGCCAAGAGAAGGGACTAGCGGGAGGGCCAGGCCAAGAGACCCAGTACTTC. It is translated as CASSQEKGLAGGPGQETQYF.